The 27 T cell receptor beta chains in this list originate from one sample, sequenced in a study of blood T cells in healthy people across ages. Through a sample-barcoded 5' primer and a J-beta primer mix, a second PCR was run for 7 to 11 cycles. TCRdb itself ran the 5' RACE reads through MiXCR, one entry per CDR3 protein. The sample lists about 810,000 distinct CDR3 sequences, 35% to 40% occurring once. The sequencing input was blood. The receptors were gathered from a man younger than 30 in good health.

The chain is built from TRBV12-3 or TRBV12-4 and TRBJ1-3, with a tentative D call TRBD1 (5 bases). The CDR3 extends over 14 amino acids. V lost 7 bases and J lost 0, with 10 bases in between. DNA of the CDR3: TGTGCCAGCAATCCAGGGCGCTCTGGAAACACCATATATTTT. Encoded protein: CASNPGRSGNTIYF.

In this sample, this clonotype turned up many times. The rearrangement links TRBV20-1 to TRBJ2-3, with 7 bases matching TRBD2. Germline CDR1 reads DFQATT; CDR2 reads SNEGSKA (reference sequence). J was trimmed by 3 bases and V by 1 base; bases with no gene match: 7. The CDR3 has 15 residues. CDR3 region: CSARARAGRTDTQYF. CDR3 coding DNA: TGCAGTGCTAGAGCAAGAGCGGGGAGGACAGATACGCAGTATTTT.

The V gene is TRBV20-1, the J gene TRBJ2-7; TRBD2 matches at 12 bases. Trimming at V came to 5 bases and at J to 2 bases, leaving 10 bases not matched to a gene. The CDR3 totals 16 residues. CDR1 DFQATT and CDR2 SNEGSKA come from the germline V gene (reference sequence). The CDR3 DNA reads TGCAGTGCTCCCCAGACTAGCGGGGGCTATCCCTACGAGCAGTACTTC. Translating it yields CSAPQTSGGYPYEQYF.

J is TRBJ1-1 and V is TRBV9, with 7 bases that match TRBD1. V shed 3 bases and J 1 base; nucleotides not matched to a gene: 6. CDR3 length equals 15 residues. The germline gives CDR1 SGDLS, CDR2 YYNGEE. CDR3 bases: TGTGCCAGCAGCGGACGGAACAGGGGGAACACTGAAGCTTTCTTT. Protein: CASSGRNRGNTEAFF.

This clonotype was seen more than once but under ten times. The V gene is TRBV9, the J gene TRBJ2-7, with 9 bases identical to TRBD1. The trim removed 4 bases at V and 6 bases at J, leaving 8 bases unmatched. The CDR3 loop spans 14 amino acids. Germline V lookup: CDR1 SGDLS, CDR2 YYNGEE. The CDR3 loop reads CASSQGQGKIEQYF. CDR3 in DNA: TGTGCCAGCAGCCAGGGACAGGGAAAGATCGAGCAGTACTTC.

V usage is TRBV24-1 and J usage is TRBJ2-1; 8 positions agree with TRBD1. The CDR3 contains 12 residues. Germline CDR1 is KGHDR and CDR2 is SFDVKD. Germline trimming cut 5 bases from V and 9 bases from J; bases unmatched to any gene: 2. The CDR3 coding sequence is TGTGCCACCAGTGCAGGGGGCCTTGAGCAGTTCTTC. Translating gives CATSAGGLEQFF.

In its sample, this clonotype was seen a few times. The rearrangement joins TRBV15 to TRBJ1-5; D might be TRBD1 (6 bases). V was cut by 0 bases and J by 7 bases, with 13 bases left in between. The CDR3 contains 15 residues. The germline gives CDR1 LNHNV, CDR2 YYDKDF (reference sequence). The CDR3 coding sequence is TGTGCCACCAGCAGAGACACAGGGTCAGGACAGCCCCAGCATTTT. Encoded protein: CATSRDTGSGQPQHF. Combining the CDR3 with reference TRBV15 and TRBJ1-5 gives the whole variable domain DAMVIQNPRYQVTQFGKPVTLSCSQTLNHNVMYWYQQKSSQAPKLLFHYYDKDFNNEADTPDNFQSRRPNTSFCFLDIRSPGLGDTAMYLCATSRDTGSGQPQHFGDGTRLSIL.

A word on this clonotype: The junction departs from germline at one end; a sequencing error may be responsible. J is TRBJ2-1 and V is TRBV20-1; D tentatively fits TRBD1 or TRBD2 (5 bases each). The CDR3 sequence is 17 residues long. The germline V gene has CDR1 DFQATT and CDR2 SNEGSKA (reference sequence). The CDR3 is CSAGDGFRQGVYNEQFF. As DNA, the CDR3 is TGCAGTGCTGGAGATGGATTTAGGCAGGGAGTGTACAATGAGCAGTTCTTC.

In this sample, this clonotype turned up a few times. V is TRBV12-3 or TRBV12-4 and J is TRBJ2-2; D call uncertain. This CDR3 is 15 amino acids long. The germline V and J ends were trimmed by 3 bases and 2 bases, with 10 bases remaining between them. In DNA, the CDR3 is TGTGCCAGCAGTTTTGGGCAGCGAAACACCGGGGAGCTGTTTTTT. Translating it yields CASSFGQRNTGELFF.

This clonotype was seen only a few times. The CDR3 loop reads CASSADRYDNEQFF. In DNA, the CDR3 is TGTGCCAGCAGCGCGGACCGATACGACAATGAGCAGTTCTTC. The V gene is TRBV7-8, the J gene TRBJ2-1; D unclear. CDR1 and CDR2 from the germline V gene are SGHVS and FQNEAQ. V lost 5 bases to trimming and J lost 5 bases, with 13 bases between them. There are 14 residues in the CDR3.

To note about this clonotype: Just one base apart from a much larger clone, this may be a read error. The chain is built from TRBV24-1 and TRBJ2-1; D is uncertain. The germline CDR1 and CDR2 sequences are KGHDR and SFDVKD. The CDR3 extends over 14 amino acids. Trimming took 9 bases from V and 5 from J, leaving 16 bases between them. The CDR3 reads CATCVRTENNEQFF. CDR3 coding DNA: TGTGCCACCTGTGTAAGGACGGAAAACAATGAGCAGTTCTTC.

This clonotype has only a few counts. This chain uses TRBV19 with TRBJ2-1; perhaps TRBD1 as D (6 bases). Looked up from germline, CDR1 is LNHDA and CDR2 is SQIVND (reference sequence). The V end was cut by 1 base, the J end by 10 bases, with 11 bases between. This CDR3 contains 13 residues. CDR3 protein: CASSIVRGVEQFF. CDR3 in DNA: TGTGCCAGTAGTATAGTCAGGGGAGTGGAGCAGTTCTTC.

In DNA form, the CDR3 reads TGTGCCAGCAGTGAATTTAGAGGGGAGGCTAATGAAAAACTGTTTTTT. As protein: CASSEFRGEANEKLFF. This chain uses TRBV25-1 with TRBJ1-4, with D possibly TRBD1 on 5 matching bases. This CDR3 region has 16 residues. Trimming took off 1 base at V and 3 bases at J, with 12 bases between the two ends. The V gene's germline CDR1 is MGHDK and CDR2 SYGVNS.

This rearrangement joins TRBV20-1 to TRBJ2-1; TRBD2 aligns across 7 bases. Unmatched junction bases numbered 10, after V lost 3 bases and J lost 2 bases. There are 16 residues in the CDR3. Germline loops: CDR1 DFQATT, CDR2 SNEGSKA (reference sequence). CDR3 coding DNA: TGCAGTGCTAGCGAGCGGCGAGCGGGGCCCTACAATGAGCAGTTCTTC. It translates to CSASERRAGPYNEQFF.

CDR3 nucleotides: TGTGCCAGCAGTGTTGGGCAGACTTACTCCTACGAGCAGTACTTC. The encoded protein is CASSVGQTYSYEQYF. The rearrangement links TRBV12-3 or TRBV12-4 to TRBJ2-7; D is ambiguous. Trimming took 5 bases from V and 0 from J, leaving 14 bases between them. The CDR3 length is 15 residues.

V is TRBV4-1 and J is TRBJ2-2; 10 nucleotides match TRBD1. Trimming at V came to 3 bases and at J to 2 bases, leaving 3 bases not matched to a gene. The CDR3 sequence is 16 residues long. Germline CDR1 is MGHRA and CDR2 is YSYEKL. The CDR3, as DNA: TGCGCCAGCAGCCAGACAGGGGGCATAAACACCGGGGAGCTGTTTTTT. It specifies CASSQTGGINTGELFF.

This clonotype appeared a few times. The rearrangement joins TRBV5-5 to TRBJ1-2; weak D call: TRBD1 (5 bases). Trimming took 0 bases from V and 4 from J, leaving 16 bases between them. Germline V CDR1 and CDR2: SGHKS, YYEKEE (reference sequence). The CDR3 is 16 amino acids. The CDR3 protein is CASSLGRGIRIYGYTF. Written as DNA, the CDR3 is TGTGCCAGCAGCTTGGGAAGGGGAATAAGGATCTATGGCTACACCTTC.

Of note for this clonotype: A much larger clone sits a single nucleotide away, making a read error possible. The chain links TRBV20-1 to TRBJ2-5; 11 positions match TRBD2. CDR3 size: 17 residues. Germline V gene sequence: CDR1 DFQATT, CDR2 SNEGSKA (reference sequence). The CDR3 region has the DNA TGCAGTGCTGGAGATGCTAGCGGGGGGTCCTCCCAAGAGACCCAGTACTTC. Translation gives CSAGDASGGSSQETQYF.

The CDR3 is CASSQDVDRSNEAFF. CDR3 nucleotides: TGCGCCAGCAGCCAAGATGTCGACAGATCAAATGAAGCTTTCTTT. The V call is TRBV4-1, the J call TRBJ1-1; D possibly corresponds to TRBD1 (5 bases). Germline V lookup: CDR1 MGHRA, CDR2 YSYEKL. V lost 0 bases and J lost 7, with 15 bases in between. The CDR3 sequence is 15 residues long.

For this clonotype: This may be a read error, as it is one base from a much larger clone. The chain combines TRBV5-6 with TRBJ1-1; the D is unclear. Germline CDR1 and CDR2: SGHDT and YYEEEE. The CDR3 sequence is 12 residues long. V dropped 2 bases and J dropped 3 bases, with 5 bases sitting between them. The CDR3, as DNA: TGTGCCAGCAGCTTCCAAGACACTGAAGCTTTCTTT. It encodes CASSFQDTEAFF.

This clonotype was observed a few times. CDR3 nucleotides: TGCGCCAGCTCTACGGACAGATTCTCCTACGAGCAGTACTTC. Protein: CASSTDRFSYEQYF. The chain joins TRBV4-3 to TRBJ2-7; perhaps TRBD1 as D (6 bases). This CDR3 is built from 14 residues. Trimming removed 8 bases from V and 0 bases from J, with 14 bases in between. The germline CDR1 and CDR2 sequences are LGHNA and YSLEER.

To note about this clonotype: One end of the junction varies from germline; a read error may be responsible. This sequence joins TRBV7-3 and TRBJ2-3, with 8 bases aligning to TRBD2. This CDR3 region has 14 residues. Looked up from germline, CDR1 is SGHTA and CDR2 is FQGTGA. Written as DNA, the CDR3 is TGTGCCAGCAGCAAACTAGCGGCCACAGATACACAGTATTTT. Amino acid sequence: CASSKLAATDTQYF.

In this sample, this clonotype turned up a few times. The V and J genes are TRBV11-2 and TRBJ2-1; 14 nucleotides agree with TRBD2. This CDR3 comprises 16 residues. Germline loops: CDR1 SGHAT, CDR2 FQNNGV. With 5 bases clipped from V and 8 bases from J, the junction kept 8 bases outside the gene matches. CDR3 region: CASSPRGLAGDYEQFF. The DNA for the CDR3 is TGTGCCAGCAGCCCAAGGGGACTAGCGGGGGATTATGAGCAGTTCTTC. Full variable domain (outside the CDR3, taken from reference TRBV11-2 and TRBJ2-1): EAGVAQSPRYKIIEKRQSVAFWCNPISGHATLYWYQQILGQGPKLLIQFQNNGVVDDSQLPKDRFSAERLKGVDSTLKIQPAKLEDSAVYLCASSPRGLAGDYEQFFGPGTRLTVL.

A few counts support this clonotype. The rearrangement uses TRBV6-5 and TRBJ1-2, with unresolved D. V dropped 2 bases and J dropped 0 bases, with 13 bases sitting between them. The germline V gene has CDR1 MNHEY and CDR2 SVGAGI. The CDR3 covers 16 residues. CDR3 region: CASSYAVGEANYGYTF. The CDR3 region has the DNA TGTGCCAGCAGTTACGCCGTGGGCGAGGCTAACTATGGCTACACCTTC.

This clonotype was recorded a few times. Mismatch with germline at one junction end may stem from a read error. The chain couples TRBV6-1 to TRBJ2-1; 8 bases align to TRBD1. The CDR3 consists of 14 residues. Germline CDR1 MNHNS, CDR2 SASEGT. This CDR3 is CASSPTGVGNERFF. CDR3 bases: TGTGCCAGCAGCCCGACAGGGGTTGGCAATGAGCGGTTCTTC.

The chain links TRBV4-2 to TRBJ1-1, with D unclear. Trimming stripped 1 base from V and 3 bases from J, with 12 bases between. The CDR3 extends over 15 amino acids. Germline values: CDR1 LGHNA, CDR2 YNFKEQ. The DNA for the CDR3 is TGTGCCAGCAGCCAAGCACATGGGAGGGACACTGAAGCTTTCTTT. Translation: CASSQAHGRDTEAFF.

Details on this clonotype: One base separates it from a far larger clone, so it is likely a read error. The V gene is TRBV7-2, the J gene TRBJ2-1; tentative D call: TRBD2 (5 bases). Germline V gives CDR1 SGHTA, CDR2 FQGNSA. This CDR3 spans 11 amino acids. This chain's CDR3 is CAGSLRGEQFF. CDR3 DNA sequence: TGTGCCGGCAGCCTCCGGGGTGAGCAGTTCTTC.